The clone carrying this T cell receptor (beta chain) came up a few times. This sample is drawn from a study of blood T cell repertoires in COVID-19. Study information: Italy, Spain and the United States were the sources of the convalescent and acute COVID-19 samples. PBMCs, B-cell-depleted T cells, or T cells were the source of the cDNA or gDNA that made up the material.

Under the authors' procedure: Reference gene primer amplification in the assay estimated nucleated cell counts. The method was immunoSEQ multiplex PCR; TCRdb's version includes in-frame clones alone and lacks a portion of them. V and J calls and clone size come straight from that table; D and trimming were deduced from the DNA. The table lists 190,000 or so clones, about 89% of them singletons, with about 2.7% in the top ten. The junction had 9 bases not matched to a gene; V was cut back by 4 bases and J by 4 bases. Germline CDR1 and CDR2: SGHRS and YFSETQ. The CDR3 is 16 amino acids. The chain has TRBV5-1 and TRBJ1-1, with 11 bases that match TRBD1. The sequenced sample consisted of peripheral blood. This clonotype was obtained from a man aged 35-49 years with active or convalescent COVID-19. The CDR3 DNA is TGCGCCAGCAGCAGGGAAGTCGGGACAGGGGGCACTGAAGCTTTCTTT. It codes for CASSREVGTGGTEAFF.